This passage covers 10 T cell receptor beta chains from one sample sequenced in a study of cytomegalovirus exposure and HLA in healthy donors. Profiling relied on immunoSEQ multiplex PCR, and the TCRdb table lists in-frame clones only, not all of them. The data show about 160,000 clones, about 86% seen once. Sequenced input: PBMCs. These receptors originate from a woman in her 30s in good health and CMV-seronegative.

This chain connects TRBV5-1 to TRBJ2-7; TRBD1 agrees at 8 bases. V lost 4 bases to trimming and J lost 6 bases; unmatched junction nucleotides: 9. The CDR3 runs to 14 residues. Germline V gives CDR1 SGHRS, CDR2 YFSETQ. The DNA of the CDR3 is TGCGCCAGCAGCCCAGGGGGCTCGGGTTCCGAGCAGTACTTC. This codes for CASSPGGSGSEQYF.

The chain couples TRBV4-3 to TRBJ1-4; tentatively, D is TRBD1 (5 bases). V was shortened by 0 bases and J by 11 bases, with 10 bases between the two germline ends. This CDR3 comprises 13 residues. CDR1 is LGHNA and CDR2 is YSLEER in the germline V gene. The CDR3 loop reads CASSQDRGRKLFF. Here the CDR3 DNA reads TGCGCCAGCAGCCAAGATCGGGGACGTAAACTGTTTTTT.

The chain uses TRBV4-3 and TRBJ2-1; D is ambiguous. The ends were cut back, 3 bases at V and 0 bases at J, with 15 bases in the middle. CDR1 and CDR2 from the germline V gene are LGHNA and YSLEER. The CDR3 runs to 17 residues. The CDR3 here is CASSHDSRWSSYNEQFF. CDR3 DNA sequence: TGCGCCAGCAGCCACGACTCCCGGTGGAGCTCCTACAATGAGCAGTTCTTC.

The chain is built from TRBV28 and TRBJ2-7, with D tentatively TRBD1 (6 bases). The CDR3 is 18 residues long. The V gene lost 1 base and the J gene lost 1 base, with 20 bases spanning the gap. Germline CDR1 and CDR2: MDHEN and SYDVKM. CDR3 region: CASSLFGWGRPESYEQYF. In DNA form, the CDR3 reads TGTGCCAGCAGTTTATTTGGCTGGGGGCGCCCAGAATCCTACGAGCAGTACTTC.

The chain uses TRBV7-7 and TRBJ2-1; 11 nucleotides line up with TRBD2. CDR1 is SSHAT and CDR2 is FNYEAQ in the germline V gene (reference sequence). Germline trimming cut 4 bases from V and 6 bases from J; bases unmatched to any gene: 5. CDR3 size: 15 residues. The CDR3 nucleotides read TGTGCCAGCAGCTCAAGACTAGCGGGACCCAATGAGCAGTTCTTC. Its translation is CASSSRLAGPNEQFF.

The chain uses TRBV9 and TRBJ2-5, with D possibly TRBD2 on 7 matching bases. V lost 0 bases, J lost 4 bases, and 13 bases lay in between. Germline CDR1 and CDR2: SGDLS and YYNGEE. The CDR3 runs 15 residues. CDR3 in amino acids: CASSVAGGRGETQYF. CDR3 nucleotides: TGTGCCAGCAGCGTAGCCGGGGGGCGCGGAGAGACCCAGTACTTC.

This chain joins TRBV4-3 and TRBJ1-6; no reliable D call. The CDR3 consists of 12 residues. Germline V gene lookup returns CDR1 LGHNA and CDR2 YSLEER. V lost 5 bases and J lost 13, with 12 bases in between. CDR3 coding DNA: TGCGCCAGCAGCTACGGCCCCGGCCCCCTCCACTTT. Its translation: CASSYGPGPLHF.

This clone was seen a few times. The V gene is TRBV6-4, the J gene TRBJ2-6; D not resolved. Trimming took 0 bases from V and 4 from J, leaving 4 bases between them. The length of the CDR3 is 14 residues. CDR1 and CDR2 from the germline V gene are MRHNA and SNTAGT. This chain's CDR3 is CASSDSGGANVLTF. The CDR3 DNA follows: TGTGCCAGCAGTGACTCAGGGGGGGCCAACGTCCTGACTTTC.

This sequence joins TRBV6-4 and TRBJ2-3; no definite D call. The CDR3 length is 14 residues. Trimming stripped 6 bases from V and 2 bases from J, with 12 bases between. Per germline, CDR1 MRHNA and CDR2 SNTAGT. The DNA of the CDR3 is TGTGCCAGCAGCGAAGATCCTACCACAGATACGCAGTATTTT. It specifies CASSEDPTTDTQYF.

The rearrangement joins TRBV7-6 to TRBJ2-1, with TRBD2 matching over 10 bases. CDR3 size: 16 residues. Germline V gene lookup returns CDR1 SGHVS and CDR2 FNYEAQ. J gave up 5 bases and V 2 bases, and 6 bases lay outside the gene matches. The CDR3 nucleotides are TGTGCCAGCAGCTTATTTCAAGGACTAGCGGACAATGAGCAGTTCTTC. It translates to CASSLFQGLADNEQFF.